These T cell receptor beta chains were read from a single sample in a study of blood T cell repertoires in COVID-19. Produced via immunoSEQ multiplex PCR; TCRdb's table is partial and in-frame only. The data hold about 91,000 clones, with 88% observed a single time. Sequences were obtained from peripheral blood. All receptors come from an elderly woman with active COVID-19. The CDR3 runs from the conserved cysteine through the conserved F or W. The order of the fields is J gene, CDR3 length, V gene, CDR3 protein.

>TRBJ2-7|12|TRBV27
CASSLQGTEQYF
>TRBJ2-5|14|TRBV6-2/TRBV6-3
CASSFAGGPETQYF
>TRBJ2-5|14|TRBV18
CASSPRAGSETQYF
>TRBJ1-5|13|TRBV6-2/TRBV6-3
CASTPTGQQPQHF
>TRBJ2-1|16|TRBV11-2
CASSLVGGTSRYEQFF
>TRBJ2-7|11|TRBV6-2/TRBV6-3
CASSPGGGEYF
>TRBJ2-3|15|TRBV28
CASSFLGLAGHTQYF
>TRBJ2-2|17|TRBV9
CASSERWIAGGSGELFF
>TRBJ2-7|13|TRBV27
CASQYSSSYEQYF
>TRBJ2-7|14|TRBV18
CASSPSRGGNEQYF
>TRBJ2-7|17|TRBV28
CASSPAGLATRRMMQYF
>TRBJ2-3|16|TRBV9
CASSVVGSPAGDTQYF
>TRBJ2-3|16|TRBV5-1
CASSHRAAPSTDTQYF
>TRBJ1-2|14|TRBV5-4
CASSPGQVGYGYTF
>TRBJ2-5|14|TRBV28
CASSYERGRETQYF
>TRBJ2-6|18|TRBV4-3
CASSQGSEGQSGANVLTF
>TRBJ2-1|14|TRBV5-1
CASSEGSGRNEQFF
>TRBJ2-1|13|TRBV5-6
CASSLRGIGEQFF
>TRBJ2-3|14|TRBV10-3
CAISERTGTDTQYF
>TRBJ1-2|13|TRBV9
CASSLGGVYGYTF
>TRBJ2-7|15|TRBV28
CASSLSAGATYEQYF
>TRBJ2-7|14|TRBV29-1
CSVEVGQASYEQYF
>TRBJ2-1|11|TRBV14
CASSPLNEQFF
>TRBJ1-1|14|TRBV3-1/TRBV3-2
CASRGTGLNTEAFF
>TRBJ2-7|16|TRBV6-2/TRBV6-3
CASSYSWAAGSYEQYF
>TRBJ1-5|17|TRBV5-5
CASSLTGTGLRIPPQHF